The 27 T cell receptor beta chains given below trace back to one sample, sequenced in a study of blood T cell repertoires in COVID-19. Sequenced by immunoSEQ multiplex PCR; TCRdb stores in-frame clones only, minus some. The sample has about 60,000 clones; roughly 90% are singletons. Source material: peripheral blood. The receptors originated from a man aged 50-60 years with active COVID-19.

The rearrangement joins TRBV5-1 to TRBJ1-1; 9 bases agree with TRBD1. The CDR3 runs 14 residues. V lost 3 bases, J lost 5 bases, and 5 bases stayed unmatched. Germline V gene data show CDR1 as SGHRS and CDR2 as YFSETQ. CDR3 loop: CASSWGQGKTEAFF. DNA for the CDR3: TGCGCCAGCAGCTGGGGACAGGGTAAGACTGAAGCTTTCTTT. The full variable domain, in which reference TRBV5-1 and TRBJ1-1 provide the parts outside the CDR3, is KAGVTQTPRYLIKTRGQQVTLSCSPISGHRSVSWYQQTPGQGLQFLFEYFSETQRNKGNFPGRFSGRQFSNSRSEMNVSTLELGDSALYLCASSWGQGKTEAFFGQGTRLTVV.

The genes are TRBV6-5 and TRBJ1-5; possible D gene TRBD1, 6 bases. This CDR3 region has 15 residues. Between the trimmed V and J ends, which lost 4 bases and 1 base, there was a span of 11 bases. CDR1 is MNHEY, CDR2 SVGAGI, per germline. The CDR3: CASSSRGYSNQPQHF. Here the CDR3 DNA reads TGTGCCAGCAGTTCGAGGGGGTACAGCAATCAGCCCCAGCATTTT.

The rearrangement uses TRBV6-6 and TRBJ1-5; D gene ambiguous. This CDR3 has 16 residues. The germline gives CDR1 MNHNY, CDR2 SVGAGI (reference sequence). Trimming removed 2 bases from V and 8 bases from J, with 19 bases in between. The CDR3 is CASSYEGGYLREPQHF. The CDR3 coding sequence is TGTGCCAGCAGTTACGAGGGAGGGTATCTTAGGGAGCCCCAGCATTTT.

This chain connects TRBV2 to TRBJ2-3; D remains ambiguous. The CDR3 has 11 residues. Germline V gene sequence: CDR1 SNHLY, CDR2 FYNNEI. Trimming removed 11 bases at V and 5 bases at J, with 11 bases between. Here the CDR3 reads CAGTAEDTQYF. CDR3 coding DNA: TGTGCCGGAACAGCCGAAGATACGCAGTATTTT. Full variable domain (rest looked up from reference TRBV2 and TRBJ2-3): EPEVTQTPSHQVTQMGQEVILRCVPISNHLYFYWYRQILGQKVEFLVSFYNNEISEKSEIFDDQFSVERPDGSNFTLKIRSTKLEDSAMYFCAGTAEDTQYFGPGTRLTVL.

The CDR3 region is CASKTGQGTHEQFF. The CDR3 coding sequence is TGTGCCAGCAAAACTGGACAGGGTACCCATGAGCAGTTCTTC. The chain recombines TRBV7-6 with TRBJ2-1; 8 bases fit TRBD1. This CDR3 spans 14 amino acids. The germline CDR1 and CDR2 sequences are SGHVS and FNYEAQ. With 7 bases clipped from V and 8 bases from J, the junction kept 10 bases outside the gene matches.

The V and J genes are TRBV2 and TRBJ1-5, with a tentative D call TRBD1 (5 bases). The V gene lost 2 bases and the J gene lost 7 bases, with 15 bases spanning the gap. The CDR3 extends over 15 amino acids. The V gene's germline CDR1 is SNHLY and CDR2 FYNNEI. The CDR3 loop reads CASSELTGVGQPQHF. In DNA form, the CDR3 reads TGTGCCAGCAGTGAATTGACGGGGGTTGGACAGCCCCAGCATTTT. The full variable domain, with the rest looked up from reference TRBV2 and TRBJ1-5, is EPEVTQTPSHQVTQMGQEVILRCVPISNHLYFYWYRQILGQKVEFLVSFYNNEISEKSEIFDDQFSVERPDGSNFTLKIRSTKLEDSAMYFCASSELTGVGQPQHFGDGTRLSIL.

The rearrangement links TRBV6-5 to TRBJ1-2, with D possibly matching TRBD1 (5 bases). From germline, CDR1 is MNHEY and CDR2 SVGAGI. This CDR3 contains 15 residues. Trimming removed 2 bases at V and 2 bases at J, with 12 bases between. CDR3 region: CASSYGRRQNYGYTF. CDR3 bases: TGTGCCAGCAGTTACGGCAGAAGACAGAACTATGGCTACACCTTC.

The genes are TRBV10-2 and TRBJ1-2, with D tentatively TRBD1 (5 bases). Germline-derived CDR1 and CDR2 are WSHSY and SAAADI. V lost 5 bases and J 6 bases, leaving 13 bases between the germline ends. The CDR3 is made up of 13 amino acids. This chain's CDR3 is CASSHQGRDGYTF. The CDR3 DNA sequence: TGCGCCAGCAGTCATCAGGGTAGGGATGGCTACACCTTC.

J is TRBJ2-2 and V is TRBV19; a possible D gene is TRBD1 (6 bases). The germline V gene has CDR1 LNHDA and CDR2 SQIVND (reference sequence). There are 13 residues in the CDR3. V lost 7 bases and J lost 7, with 13 bases in between. CDR3 DNA: TGTGCCAGTAACCCGCAGGGGATCGGGGAGCTGTTTTTT. This gives the protein CASNPQGIGELFF.

The V gene is TRBV3-1 (or the pseudogene TRBV3-2), the J gene TRBJ1-3; D is uncertain. The CDR3 totals 15 residues. Germline lookup yields CDR1 LGHDT and CDR2 YNNKEL (reference sequence). Trimming left V 2 bases short and J 0 bases short, with 8 bases between. The CDR3 here is CASSQLQSSGNTIYF. For the CDR3, the DNA is TGTGCCAGCAGCCAACTACAGAGCTCTGGAAACACCATATATTTT.

This rearrangement joins TRBV5-6 to TRBJ2-3, with 7 bases matching TRBD2. This CDR3 is 14 amino acids long. Germline V gene sequence: CDR1 SGHDT, CDR2 YYEEEE. V lost 3 bases and J lost 5; bases outside the gene matches: 6. Here the CDR3 DNA reads TGTGCCAGCAGCTCTCAGCGGGGATTAGATACGCAGTATTTT. This sequence encodes CASSSQRGLDTQYF. The full variable domain, its missing parts supplied by reference TRBV5-6 and TRBJ2-3, is DAGVTQSPTHLIKTRGQQVTLRCSPKSGHDTVSWYQQALGQGPQFIFQYYEEEERQRGNFPDRFSGHQFPNYSSELNVNALLLGDSALYLCASSSQRGLDTQYFGPGTRLTVL.

The chain recombines TRBV6-5 with TRBJ2-1; D might be TRBD2 (5 bases). V dropped 8 bases and J dropped 1 base, with 9 bases sitting between them. The CDR3 is made up of 13 amino acids. Germline V lookup: CDR1 MNHEY, CDR2 SVGAGI. CDR3: CASRPGSYNEQFF. The CDR3 DNA reads TGTGCCAGCCGACCGGGGTCCTACAATGAGCAGTTCTTC.

The chain couples TRBV28 to TRBJ1-2, with D possibly matching TRBD1 (6 bases). CDR1 MDHEN and CDR2 SYDVKM come from the germline V gene. The germline V and J ends were trimmed by 3 bases and 5 bases, with 13 bases remaining between them. The CDR3 sequence is 14 residues long. CDR3 nucleotide sequence: TGTGCCAGCAGTTTTAAGGGGGGGCGTTATGGCTACACCTTC. Its protein is CASSFKGGRYGYTF.

The V and J genes are TRBV7-8 and TRBJ1-5; no definite D call. The V end lost 6 bases, the J end lost 8 bases, and 14 bases lay between the germline ends. Germline V CDR1 and CDR2: SGHVS, FQNEAQ. CDR3 size: 13 residues. The CDR3 spells CASRSSGLEPQHF. CDR3 nucleotides: TGTGCCAGCAGGTCCAGTGGGCTGGAGCCCCAGCATTTT.

The chain employs TRBV27 and TRBJ1-1, with D perhaps TRBD1 (6 bases). CDR1 and CDR2 from the germline V gene are MNHEY and SMNVEV (reference sequence). This CDR3 comprises 14 residues. The V gene lost 7 bases and the J gene lost 1 base, with 13 bases spanning the gap. CDR3 sequence: CASKKWTENTEAFF. The CDR3 bases are TGTGCCAGCAAGAAATGGACAGAGAACACTGAAGCTTTCTTT.

The chain links TRBV4-1 to TRBJ2-2; TRBD2 matches 11 bases. Trimming cost V 4 bases and J 6 bases; bases outside gene matches: 4. This CDR3 has 15 residues. Per the germline V gene, CDR1 is MGHRA and CDR2 is YSYEKL. The DNA of the CDR3 is TGCGCCAGCAGCCTACTAGCGGGGGCCCCCGGGGAGCTGTTTTTT. Its protein is CASSLLAGAPGELFF.

This chain joins TRBV5-6 and TRBJ2-4; no reliable D call. The ends were cut back, 3 bases at V and 0 bases at J, with 4 bases in the middle. Germline V CDR1 and CDR2: SGHDT, YYEEEE. The CDR3 runs to 13 residues. The CDR3 coding sequence is TGTGCCAGCAGCTCACTAGCCAAAAACATTCAGTACTTC. Protein product: CASSSLAKNIQYF.

The genes are TRBV11-2 and TRBJ2-5; TRBD2 agrees at 11 bases. CDR1 is SGHAT, CDR2 FQNNGV, per germline. The CDR3 length is 15 residues. V dropped 7 bases and J dropped 3; count of bases not matched to a gene: 7. DNA for the CDR3: TGTGCCAGCACCCCGGGACTAGCGGTAAAAGAGACCCAGTACTTC. This sequence encodes CASTPGLAVKETQYF.

The chain uses TRBV3-1 (or the pseudogene TRBV3-2) and TRBJ1-6; D gene unclear. CDR3 length equals 13 residues. CDR1 LGHDT and CDR2 YNNKEL come from the germline V gene (reference sequence). V lost 2 bases and J lost 8, with 7 bases in between. The CDR3 coding sequence is TGTGCCAGCAGCCAAAAGGAGGATTCACCCCTCCACTTT. Amino acids: CASSQKEDSPLHF.

CDR3 sequence: CASSRTSVDTQYF. CDR3 DNA sequence: TGTGCCAGCAGTCGGACTAGCGTAGATACGCAGTATTTT. The chain joins TRBV12-3 or TRBV12-4 to TRBJ2-3; 9 nucleotides agree with TRBD2. J was trimmed by 5 bases and V by 5 bases; bases with no gene match: 2. The CDR3 extends over 13 amino acids.

The rearrangement links TRBV7-2 to TRBJ2-1, with TRBD1 matching 8 bases. The CDR3 covers 16 residues. The germline CDR1 and CDR2 sequences are SGHTA and FQGNSA. V lost 5 bases to trimming and J lost 1 base; unmatched junction nucleotides: 7. CDR3 protein: CASSHQTGASYNEQFF. CDR3 sequence (DNA): TGTGCCAGCAGCCACCAGACAGGGGCTTCCTACAATGAGCAGTTCTTC.

DNA of the CDR3: TGTGCCAGCCGCAACTGGAGGGGATCTAAAGAGACCCAGTACTTC. This codes for CASRNWRGSKETQYF. The V call is TRBV11-2, the J call TRBJ2-5; D may be TRBD2 (6 bases). V lost 8 bases to trimming and J lost 3 bases, with 19 bases between them. This CDR3 has 15 residues. In germline, CDR1 is SGHAT, CDR2 FQNNGV.

The chain has TRBV19 and TRBJ2-1; 8 bases map to TRBD2. Per germline, CDR1 LNHDA and CDR2 SQIVND (reference sequence). The J segment lost 9 bases and the V segment lost 4 bases, leaving 8 bases of the junction unmatched. CDR3 length: 14 amino acids. CDR3 nucleotide sequence: TGTGCCAGTAGTAAAAGCGGGGGTGGCGGTGAGCAGTTCTTC. The encoded protein is CASSKSGGGGEQFF.

This clone showed up just once. The chain links TRBV5-8 to TRBJ2-5; TRBD2 aligns across 7 bases. V was pared by 4 bases and J by 5 bases, with 11 bases of the junction left unmatched. CDR1 and CDR2 (germline): SGHTS, YDEGEE. CDR3 length: 15 residues. The CDR3 DNA is TGTGCCAGCAGCCCGGGGGGTTCTCAAGGGGAGACCCAGTACTTC. This translates into CASSPGGSQGETQYF.

The chain joins TRBV11-3 to TRBJ1-6; no clear D. CDR3 length: 13 residues. CDR1 is SGHNT and CDR2 is YENEEA in the germline V gene. The ends were cut back, 0 bases at V and 7 bases at J, with 4 bases in the middle. Here the CDR3 DNA reads TGTGCCAGCAGCTTAGATCAAAATTCACCCCTCCACTTT. This encodes CASSLDQNSPLHF.

There are a few counts of this clone. The V call is TRBV7-9, the J call TRBJ1-2; D is uncertain. The V end lost 4 bases, the J end lost 5 bases, and 14 bases lay between the germline ends. Germline CDR1 SEHNR, CDR2 FQNEAQ (reference sequence). This CDR3 comprises 14 residues. The CDR3 nucleotides are TGTGCCAGCAGCTCAAGTAAGACGGGGTATGGCTACACCTTC. This encodes CASSSSKTGYGYTF.

This clone appeared a few times. The DNA of the CDR3 is TGTGCCATCAGGGGTAGCGGGGGGGAGCAAGATACGCAGTATTTT. Encoded protein: CAIRGSGGEQDTQYF. This chain uses TRBV10-3 with TRBJ2-3; 11 bases map to TRBD2. CDR1 is ENHRY, CDR2 SYGVKD, per germline. The CDR3 is 15 amino acids. Trimming cost V 6 bases and J 5 bases; bases outside gene matches: 7.